The next 23 T cell receptor beta chains were all read from a single sample in a study of T cells after posttransplantation cyclophosphamide. Assay used: immunoSEQ multiplex PCR; TCRdb lists only in-frame clones, some missing. The data contain around 47,000 clones, approximately 94% of them singletons. Input material: PBMCs. Source of these receptors: a woman aged 30 to 39 in good health and a related stem cell transplant donor.

The rearrangement uses TRBV6-6 and TRBJ2-6; TRBD1 aligns across 8 bases. J gave up 0 bases and V 6 bases, and 4 bases lay outside the gene matches. Per germline, CDR1 MNHNY and CDR2 SVGAGI (reference sequence). The CDR3 totals 16 residues. The DNA for the CDR3 is TGTGCCAGCAGGGGGACAGGAAGCTCTGGGGCCAACGTCCTGACTTTC. This translates into CASRGTGSSGANVLTF.

This chain links TRBV10-3 with TRBJ2-7, with a tentative D call TRBD1 (5 bases). CDR1 and CDR2 from the germline V gene are ENHRY and SYGVKD. The CDR3 extends over 14 amino acids. The V and J ends lost 6 bases and 2 bases respectively, with 14 bases between them. The CDR3 protein is CAIRTTVIPYEQYF. CDR3 nucleotides: TGTGCCATCAGGACGACAGTGATCCCCTACGAGCAGTACTTC.

The V and J genes are TRBV6-1 and TRBJ1-3; D not resolved. Germline assignment: CDR1 MNHNS and CDR2 SASEGT. V was clipped by 0 bases and J by 4 bases, with 10 bases between them. The length of the CDR3 is 15 residues. The CDR3 DNA follows: TGTGCCAGCAGTGAAGCGGGAGGGTCAGGAAACACCATATATTTT. Translation: CASSEAGGSGNTIYF.

The chain is built from TRBV10-3 and TRBJ1-6; no reliable D call. Trimming pared 0 bases from V and 3 bases from J, leaving 15 bases between. CDR3 length: 18 residues. CDR1 is ENHRY and CDR2 is SYGVKD in the germline V gene. The CDR3 DNA is TGTGCCATCAGTGAGTCGAGCACCGGGTCGCGCTATAATTCACCCCTCCACTTT. Encoded protein: CAISESSTGSRYNSPLHF.

This sequence joins TRBV4-3 and TRBJ1-2; D is undetermined. This CDR3 region has 13 residues. Germline lookup yields CDR1 LGHNA and CDR2 YSLEER. Trimming took 1 base from V and 2 from J, leaving 5 bases between them. CDR3 loop: CASSQGENYGYTF. The DNA for the CDR3 is TGCGCCAGCAGCCAAGGGGAGAACTATGGCTACACCTTC.

The V call is TRBV7-2, the J call TRBJ1-5, with 8 bases lining up with TRBD1. There are 14 residues in the CDR3. In germline, CDR1 is SGHTA, CDR2 FQGNSA. Trimming at V came to 5 bases and at J to 4 bases, leaving 4 bases not matched to a gene. CDR3 nucleotides: TGTGCCAGCAGCCTGACAGGGGAGAATCAGCCCCAGCATTTT. This codes for CASSLTGENQPQHF.

This sequence joins TRBV7-2 and TRBJ2-3, with 11 bases matching TRBD2. V trimming: 5 bases; J trimming: 0 bases; junction bases outside the gene matches: 1. The CDR3 is made up of 15 amino acids. The germline gives CDR1 SGHTA, CDR2 FQGNSA. CDR3 DNA: TGTGCCAGCAGCCGGACTAGCGGGAGCACAGATACGCAGTATTTT. Translation gives CASSRTSGSTDTQYF.

This clone was counted once. The CDR3 is CASALLAGVTDTQYF. For the CDR3, the DNA is TGCGCCAGCGCCCTCCTAGCGGGGGTAACGGATACGCAGTATTTT. The V call is TRBV5-1, the J call TRBJ2-3; 10 bases map to TRBD2. The CDR3 contains 15 residues. CDR1 is SGHRS and CDR2 is YFSETQ in the germline V gene. Unmatched junction bases numbered 11, after V lost 7 bases and J lost 6 bases.

The V and J genes are TRBV28 and TRBJ2-7; TRBD2 is a possible D gene (5 bases). This CDR3 is built from 15 residues. The germline V gene has CDR1 MDHEN and CDR2 SYDVKM. Trimming left V 0 bases short and J 2 bases short, with 11 bases between. This CDR3 reads CASSLWSRGAYEQYF. CDR3 in DNA: TGTGCCAGCAGTTTATGGAGCCGGGGAGCCTACGAGCAGTACTTC. Together with reference TRBV28 and TRBJ2-7, the CDR3 gives the full variable domain: DVKVTQSSRYLVKRTGEKVFLECVQDMDHENMFWYRQDPGLGLRLIYFSYDVKMKEKGDIPEGYSVSREKKERFSLILESASTNQTSMYLCASSLWSRGAYEQYFGPGTRLTVT.

The rearrangement joins TRBV30 to TRBJ2-5, with D perhaps matching TRBD1 (6 bases). In germline, CDR1 is GTSNPN, CDR2 SVGIG (reference sequence). The CDR3 is 14 amino acids. V was clipped by 7 bases and J by 5 bases, with 20 bases between them. CDR3 protein: CAYLQTGSVETQYF. The CDR3 DNA is TGTGCCTACCTACAGACAGGATCCGTCGAGACCCAGTACTTC. Full variable domain (rest looked up from reference TRBV30 and TRBJ2-5): SQTIHQWPATLVQPVGSPLSLECTVEGTSNPNLYWYRQAAGRGLQLLFYSVGIGQISSEVPQNLSASRPQDRQFILSSKKLLLSDSGFYLCAYLQTGSVETQYFGPGTRLLVL.

This clone was counted once. V usage is TRBV7-2 and J usage is TRBJ2-1; 7 bases are a match to TRBD2. This CDR3 contains 15 residues. V lost 5 bases, J lost 2 bases, and 6 bases stayed unmatched. Germline-derived CDR1 and CDR2 are SGHTA and FQGNSA. The CDR3 coding sequence is TGTGCCAGCAGCGATCCCGGGACTACCTACAATGAGCAGTTCTTC. This encodes CASSDPGTTYNEQFF. The whole variable domain, filled in from reference TRBV7-2 and TRBJ2-1, reads GAGVSQSPSNKVTEKGKDVELRCDPISGHTALYWYRQSLGQGLEFLIYFQGNSAPDKSGLPSDRFSAERTGGSVSTLTIQRTQQEDSAVYLCASSDPGTTYNEQFFGPGTRLTVL.

V is TRBV10-3 and J is TRBJ2-6; TRBD2 might be the D (5 bases). Germline V lookup: CDR1 ENHRY, CDR2 SYGVKD. The length of the CDR3 is 14 residues. With 3 bases removed from V and 3 bases from J, the gap between germline ends came to 6 bases. CDR3 sequence reads: CAISDRGGANVLTF. The CDR3 coding sequence is TGTGCCATCAGTGATCGGGGTGGGGCCAACGTCCTGACTTTC.

V and J are TRBV30 and TRBJ2-7; possible D gene TRBD1, 6 bases. CDR1 GTSNPN and CDR2 SVGIG come from the germline V gene (reference sequence). Deletions cut 2 bases from V and 5 bases from J, with 13 bases between. This CDR3 is built from 13 residues. In nucleotides, the CDR3 is TGTGCCTGGAGTTCCCAGGGGTCGAACGAGCAGTACTTC. It encodes CAWSSQGSNEQYF. The full variable domain, in which reference TRBV30 and TRBJ2-7 provide the parts outside the CDR3, is SQTIHQWPATLVQPVGSPLSLECTVEGTSNPNLYWYRQAAGRGLQLLFYSVGIGQISSEVPQNLSASRPQDRQFILSSKKLLLSDSGFYLCAWSSQGSNEQYFGPGTRLTVT.

This clone showed up just once. The chain has TRBV6-5 and TRBJ1-4, with D possibly being TRBD1 (5 bases). V was trimmed by 2 bases and J by 8 bases, leaving 12 bases between them. The CDR3 is 14 residues long. Germline CDR1 MNHEY, CDR2 SVGAGI. The CDR3 coding sequence is TGTGCCAGCAGTTACCGGGGGGGTGGGGAAAAACTGTTTTTT. Translation gives CASSYRGGGEKLFF.

This chain connects TRBV7-9 to TRBJ2-2; D is unclear. This CDR3 comprises 14 residues. The germline V and J ends were trimmed by 3 bases and 1 base, with 6 bases remaining between them. From germline, CDR1 is SEHNR and CDR2 FQNEAQ (reference sequence). CDR3 in amino acids: CASSLGQNTGELFF. For the CDR3, the DNA is TGTGCCAGCAGCTTGGGCCAGAACACCGGGGAGCTGTTTTTT.

The V call is TRBV7-2, the J call TRBJ2-7; no clear D gene. This CDR3 has 13 residues. Trimming shortened V by 0 bases and J by 2 bases, and 5 bases separated the two germline ends. Germline assignment: CDR1 SGHTA and CDR2 FQGNSA. CDR3 sequence: CASSLAAAYEQYF. For the CDR3, the DNA is TGTGCCAGCAGCTTAGCGGCAGCCTACGAGCAGTACTTC.

CDR3 in amino acids: CASSPSTLSTDTQYF. Here the CDR3 DNA reads TGTGCCAGCAGTCCTTCGACACTTAGCACAGATACGCAGTATTTT. V usage is TRBV2 and J usage is TRBJ2-3; no clear D gene. The V gene's germline CDR1 is SNHLY and CDR2 FYNNEI. This CDR3 region has 15 residues. The ends were cut back, 5 bases at V and 0 bases at J, with 12 bases in the middle. Full variable domain (rest looked up from reference TRBV2 and TRBJ2-3): EPEVTQTPSHQVTQMGQEVILRCVPISNHLYFYWYRQILGQKVEFLVSFYNNEISEKSEIFDDQFSVERPDGSNFTLKIRSTKLEDSAMYFCASSPSTLSTDTQYFGPGTRLTVL.

This chain uses TRBV5-1 with TRBJ2-1, with D possibly matching TRBD2 (5 bases). Trimming removed 7 bases at V and 8 bases at J, with 19 bases between. The CDR3 is made up of 14 amino acids. Germline values: CDR1 SGHRS, CDR2 YFSETQ. The CDR3 protein is CASRHAGSSDEQFF. The CDR3 nucleotides read TGCGCCAGCCGGCACGCGGGCAGTTCCGATGAGCAGTTCTTC. The full variable domain, in which reference TRBV5-1 and TRBJ2-1 provide the parts outside the CDR3, is KAGVTQTPRYLIKTRGQQVTLSCSPISGHRSVSWYQQTPGQGLQFLFEYFSETQRNKGNFPGRFSGRQFSNSRSEMNVSTLELGDSALYLCASRHAGSSDEQFFGPGTRLTVL.

The V and J genes are TRBV7-2 and TRBJ1-1, with 7 bases matching TRBD1. This CDR3 has 12 residues. Germline-derived CDR1 and CDR2 are SGHTA and FQGNSA. The J segment lost 6 bases and the V segment lost 6 bases, leaving 4 bases of the junction unmatched. CDR3 sequence reads: CASRSQGAEAFF. CDR3 nucleotides: TGTGCCAGCAGGTCTCAGGGGGCTGAAGCTTTCTTT.

The chain combines TRBV7-9 with TRBJ2-5, with D possibly being TRBD1 (5 bases). Per the germline V gene, CDR1 is SEHNR and CDR2 is FQNEAQ (reference sequence). There are 14 residues in the CDR3. V dropped 0 bases and J dropped 2 bases, with 7 bases sitting between them. The CDR3 coding sequence is TGTGCCAGCAGCTTAGCGTCAGGGCAAGAGACCCAGTACTTC. It specifies CASSLASGQETQYF. The full variable domain, with the rest looked up from reference TRBV7-9 and TRBJ2-5, is DTGVSQNPRHKITKRGQNVTFRCDPISEHNRLYWYRQTLGQGPEFLTYFQNEAQLEKSRLLSDRFSAERPKGSFSTLEIQRTEQGDSAMYLCASSLASGQETQYFGPGTRLLVL.

The chain combines TRBV4-3 with TRBJ1-5; D perhaps matches TRBD1 (5 bases). CDR3 length: 21 amino acids. Germline V gene lookup returns CDR1 LGHNA and CDR2 YSLEER. Trimming stripped 1 base from V and 3 bases from J, with 28 bases between. Here the CDR3 DNA reads TGCGCCAGCAGCCAAGGTTCTGTCTCTGGGAGGAGGGGAGGATACAATCAGCCCCAGCATTTT. This translates into CASSQGSVSGRRGGYNQPQHF.

The chain couples TRBV5-1 to TRBJ1-2; D is perhaps TRBD1 (6 bases). The CDR3 spans 15 residues. Germline loops: CDR1 SGHRS, CDR2 YFSETQ. V lost 2 bases, J lost 6 bases, and 17 bases lay in between. The CDR3 sequence: CASSLGDKSIHGYTF. Here the CDR3 DNA reads TGCGCCAGCAGCTTAGGGGACAAAAGTATCCATGGCTACACCTTC.

This clone showed up just once. The chain employs TRBV5-1 and TRBJ1-6; 8 positions match TRBD1. The V gene's germline CDR1 is SGHRS and CDR2 YFSETQ. The trim removed 0 bases at V and 6 bases at J, leaving 2 bases unmatched. This CDR3 is 15 amino acids long. As DNA, the CDR3 is TGCGCCAGCAGCTTGGGGCAGGGGGCTAATTCACCCCTCCACTTT. Translation: CASSLGQGANSPLHF.